The 27 T cell receptor beta chains reported below all come from one sample, sequenced in a study of blood T cell repertoires in COVID-19. Sequencing was performed with immunoSEQ multiplex PCR; in TCRdb, only in-frame clones are kept and a portion is missing. The sample yields 200,000 to 250,000 clones, roughly nine tenths seen once. The specimen sequenced was peripheral blood. The receptors were gathered from a man aged 55 to 70 who had recovered from COVID-19.

This chain links TRBV19 with TRBJ2-1; TRBD1 aligns across 9 bases. This CDR3 region has 12 residues. The germline V gene encodes CDR1 LNHDA and CDR2 SQIVND (reference sequence). Trimming at V came to 4 bases and at J to 14 bases, leaving 6 bases not matched to a gene. CDR3 region: CASSTLQGAEFF. The CDR3, as DNA: TGTGCCAGTAGTACCTTACAGGGGGCCGAGTTCTTC. Full variable domain (remainder filled in from reference TRBV19 and TRBJ2-1): DGGITQSPKYLFRKEGQNVTLSCEQNLNHDAMYWYRQDPGQGLRLIYYSQIVNDFQKGDIAEGYSVSREKKESFPLTVTSAQKNPTAFYLCASSTLQGAEFFGPGTRLTVL.

V is TRBV3-1 (or the pseudogene TRBV3-2) and J is TRBJ1-1, with 9 bases that match TRBD1. CDR1 is LGHDT, CDR2 YNNKEL, per germline (reference sequence). The CDR3 has 18 residues. J gave up 0 bases and V 7 bases, and 15 bases lay outside the gene matches. The CDR3 region has the DNA TGTGCCAGCACTCGGGGGACAGGGCCAAAGAACATGAACACTGAAGCTTTCTTT. Protein: CASTRGTGPKNMNTEAFF.

This sequence joins TRBV7-2 and TRBJ1-4; D remains ambiguous. CDR1 and CDR2 from the germline V gene are SGHTA and FQGNSA. V lost 6 bases, J lost 7 bases, and 18 bases lay in between. The CDR3 extends over 15 amino acids. CDR3 nucleotide sequence: TGTGCCAGCAGTCCGATCTCTCTAGGAAGTGAAAAACTGTTTTTT. Translation gives CASSPISLGSEKLFF.

This rearrangement joins TRBV3-1 (or the pseudogene TRBV3-2) to TRBJ2-2; 7 bases line up with TRBD1. Germline CDR1 is LGHDT and CDR2 is YNNKEL (reference sequence). Unmatched junction bases numbered 8, after V lost 0 bases and J lost 4 bases. The CDR3 extends over 17 amino acids. Here the CDR3 DNA reads TGTGCCAGCAGCCAAGATTGGGTAGGGGGCCTCACCGGGGAGCTGTTTTTT. This translates into CASSQDWVGGLTGELFF.

The chain combines TRBV19 with TRBJ2-5; no reliable D call. In germline, CDR1 is LNHDA, CDR2 SQIVND (reference sequence). The CDR3 extends over 13 amino acids. Trimming cost V 2 bases and J 4 bases, with 8 bases left between them. The CDR3 DNA sequence: TGTGCCAGTAGTATAATAGTGAGAGAGACCCAGTACTTC. Protein: CASSIIVRETQYF.

The chain joins TRBV11-3 to TRBJ2-1; 11 bases agree with TRBD2. This CDR3 spans 15 amino acids. Germline loops: CDR1 SGHNT, CDR2 YENEEA. J was trimmed by 8 bases and V by 6 bases; bases with no gene match: 9. The CDR3: CASSPTSGSAHEQFF. In nucleotides, the CDR3 is TGTGCCAGCAGTCCTACTAGCGGGAGTGCCCATGAGCAGTTCTTC. The full variable domain, with the rest looked up from reference TRBV11-3 and TRBJ2-1, is EAGVVQSPRYKIIEKKQPVAFWCNPISGHNTLYWYLQNLGQGPELLIRYENEEAVDDSQLPKDRFSAERLKGVDSTLKIQPAELGDSAVYLCASSPTSGSAHEQFFGPGTRLTVL.

CDR3 residues: CASSLSGTGGYEQYF. CDR3 nucleotide sequence: TGTGCCAGCTCACTTTCCGGGACAGGGGGCTACGAGCAGTACTTC. The chain couples TRBV18 to TRBJ2-7, with 11 bases matching TRBD1. The V gene's germline CDR1 is KGHSH and CDR2 LQKENI. The CDR3 is made up of 15 amino acids. Trimming cost V 4 bases and J 3 bases; bases outside gene matches: 5. Filled out from reference TRBV18 and TRBJ2-7, the complete variable domain reads NAGVMQNPRHLVRRRGQEARLRCSPMKGHSHVYWYRQLPEEGLKFMVYLQKENIIDESGMPKERFSAEFPKEGPSILRIQQVVRGDSAAYFCASSLSGTGGYEQYFGPGTRLTVT.

The chain carries TRBV7-2 and TRBJ1-6; TRBD1 matches 8 bases. The germline CDR1 and CDR2 sequences are SGHTA and FQGNSA. CDR3 length: 15 residues. J was trimmed by 7 bases and V by 5 bases; bases with no gene match: 7. The CDR3 loop is CASSPTDRENSPLHF. The CDR3 coding sequence is TGTGCCAGCAGCCCGACGGACAGGGAGAATTCACCCCTCCACTTT.

The CDR3 DNA reads as TGTGCCAGCAGCCAAGATTTTCTGAGCTCTGGAAACACCATATATTTT. It translates to CASSQDFLSSGNTIYF. V usage is TRBV3-1 (or the pseudogene TRBV3-2) and J usage is TRBJ1-3; D not resolved. The CDR3 spans 16 residues. The germline gives CDR1 LGHDT, CDR2 YNNKEL (reference sequence). The V gene lost 0 bases and the J gene lost 0 bases, with 9 bases spanning the gap.

The V gene is TRBV9, the J gene TRBJ2-2; 11 positions match TRBD2. Germline V gives CDR1 SGDLS, CDR2 YYNGEE. J gave up 7 bases and V 1 base, and 3 bases lay outside the gene matches. CDR3 length: 15 amino acids. The CDR3 sequence: CASSVLAGGFGELFF. The CDR3 region has the DNA TGTGCCAGCAGCGTACTAGCGGGAGGATTCGGGGAGCTGTTTTTT.

This sequence joins TRBV29-1 and TRBJ1-2; D unclear. Germline V gives CDR1 SQVTM, CDR2 ANQGSEA. CDR3 size: 13 residues. V lost 7 bases and J lost 5, with 17 bases in between. The CDR3, as DNA: TGCAGCGACCTACCTCGAGCCCATTATGGCTACACCTTC. Translated, it gives CSDLPRAHYGYTF. Full variable domain (outside the CDR3, taken from reference TRBV29-1 and TRBJ1-2): SAVISQKPSRDICQRGTSLTIQCQVDSQVTMMFWYRQQPGQSLTLIATANQGSEATYESGFVIDKFPISRPNLTFSTLTVSNMSPEDSSIYLCSDLPRAHYGYTFGSGTRLTVV.

This clone occurred a few times. This CDR3 is CASSEALGQNNQPQHF. CDR3 nucleotides: TGTGCCAGCAGTGAAGCCCTCGGACAAAACAATCAGCCCCAGCATTTT. V gene TRBV6-1 combines with J gene TRBJ1-5, with a weak D call TRBD1 (5 bases). Germline CDR1 and CDR2: MNHNS and SASEGT. V gave up 0 bases and J gave up 3 bases, with 12 bases separating them. This CDR3 is 16 amino acids long.

V usage is TRBV21-1 and J usage is TRBJ2-2; no check of the table's D call, TRBD1, against the DNA was made. TRBV21-1 is marked as a pseudogene. The CDR3 totals 17 residues. CDR3 protein: CASSISPGDPNTGELFF. CDR3 sequence (DNA): TGTGCCAGCAGCATCTCACCAGGGGACCCGAACACCGGGGAGCTGTTTTTT.

The count of this clone is one. The rearrangement uses TRBV7-2 and TRBJ2-5, with TRBD1 as a possible D gene (5 bases). Trimming took off 3 bases at V and 1 base at J, with 6 bases between the two ends. Germline V CDR1 and CDR2: SGHTA, FQGNSA. The CDR3 spans 13 residues. CDR3 region: CASSFTGQETQYF. CDR3 nucleotide sequence: TGTGCCAGCAGCTTCACAGGCCAAGAGACCCAGTACTTC.

The chain carries TRBV11-3 and TRBJ1-1, with 10 positions matching TRBD1. The CDR3 spans 15 residues. The V gene end was trimmed by 5 bases and the J gene end by 3 bases; junction bases not matched to a gene: 6. CDR1 and CDR2 (germline): SGHNT, YENEEA. CDR3 loop: CASSTGQGEDTEAFF. The CDR3 DNA reads TGTGCCAGCAGCACCGGACAGGGGGAGGACACTGAAGCTTTCTTT.

V and J are TRBV15 and TRBJ2-7; 11 bases agree with TRBD1. The germline V gene encodes CDR1 LNHNV and CDR2 YYDKDF (reference sequence). With V trimmed by 1 base and J by 4 bases, 3 bases remained unmatched. This CDR3 has 15 amino acids. CDR3 loop: CATSRVGQGAYEQYF. The CDR3 bases are TGTGCCACCAGCAGAGTCGGACAGGGGGCTTACGAGCAGTACTTC.

The genes are TRBV30 and TRBJ2-1; 13 positions agree with TRBD2. The germline V gene has CDR1 GTSNPN and CDR2 SVGIG (reference sequence). This CDR3 spans 15 amino acids. V was pared by 0 bases and J by 9 bases, with 5 bases of the junction left unmatched. CDR3 region: CAWSVLAGGPSEQFF. In DNA, the CDR3 is TGTGCCTGGAGTGTACTAGCGGGAGGGCCCTCTGAGCAGTTCTTC.

This chain uses TRBV19 with TRBJ2-1; D is possibly TRBD2 (7 bases). The CDR3 covers 14 residues. The V end was cut by 0 bases, the J end by 8 bases, with 11 bases between. In germline, CDR1 is LNHDA, CDR2 SQIVND (reference sequence). CDR3 sequence reads: CASSIEGGGYEQFF. In DNA, the CDR3 is TGTGCCAGTAGTATAGAGGGGGGGGGCTATGAGCAGTTCTTC. Supplemented by reference TRBV19 and TRBJ2-1, the full variable domain reads DGGITQSPKYLFRKEGQNVTLSCEQNLNHDAMYWYRQDPGQGLRLIYYSQIVNDFQKGDIAEGYSVSREKKESFPLTVTSAQKNPTAFYLCASSIEGGGYEQFFGPGTRLTVL.

The chain combines TRBV6-6 with TRBJ1-1, with TRBD1 matching over 8 bases. The CDR3 contains 14 residues. V was clipped by 5 bases and J by 1 base; unmatched bases: 3. Germline-derived CDR1 and CDR2 are MNHNY and SVGAGI (reference sequence). The CDR3 sequence: CASSTGGGNTEAFF. The CDR3 nucleotides read TGTGCCAGCAGTACAGGGGGGGGGAACACTGAAGCTTTCTTT.

J is TRBJ2-1 and V is TRBV2, with 11 nucleotides matching TRBD2. CDR1 is SNHLY, CDR2 FYNNEI, per germline. This CDR3 contains 14 residues. V gave up 10 bases and J gave up 4 bases; unmatched junction bases: 6. CDR3 in DNA: TGTGCCATACGACTAGCGGGGCTTTACAATGAGCAGTTCTTC. Protein product: CAIRLAGLYNEQFF.

The rearrangement links TRBV19 to TRBJ2-5, with TRBD2 matching 11 bases. Germline trimming cut 7 bases from V and 1 base from J; bases unmatched to any gene: 5. This CDR3 has 15 amino acids. CDR1 and CDR2 (germline): LNHDA, SQIVND (reference sequence). The CDR3: CASKVAGGLQETQYF. The CDR3, as DNA: TGTGCCAGTAAGGTAGCGGGAGGGCTCCAAGAGACCCAGTACTTC.

The chain couples TRBV5-1 to TRBJ2-7; D may be TRBD1 (5 bases). The CDR3 sequence is 15 residues long. CDR1 is SGHRS and CDR2 is YFSETQ in the germline V gene. Trimming removed 4 bases from V and 4 bases from J, with 18 bases in between. This CDR3 reads CASSRGATASYEQYF. The DNA for the CDR3 is TGCGCCAGCAGCCGTGGGGCGACCGCTAGTTACGAGCAGTACTTC.

The chain joins TRBV30 to TRBJ1-5, with TRBD1 matching over 8 bases. The CDR3 has 13 residues. The germline CDR1 and CDR2 sequences are GTSNPN and SVGIG (reference sequence). The ends lost 8 bases at V and 3 bases at J; junction bases unmatched: 6. The CDR3 nucleotides are TGTGCCAGCAGGACAGGGCTCAATCAGCCCCAGCATTTT. Translation: CASRTGLNQPQHF. Filled out from reference TRBV30 and TRBJ1-5, the complete variable domain reads SQTIHQWPATLVQPVGSPLSLECTVEGTSNPNLYWYRQAAGRGLQLLFYSVGIGQISSEVPQNLSASRPQDRQFILSSKKLLLSDSGFYLCASRTGLNQPQHFGDGTRLSIL.

In this sample, this clone turned up once. The V and J genes are TRBV4-1 and TRBJ2-1; 10 bases match TRBD1. Germline CDR1 and CDR2: MGHRA and YSYEKL. CDR3 size: 17 residues. The V and J ends lost 3 bases and 3 bases, in that order; junction bases with no gene match: 8. The CDR3 DNA sequence: TGCGCCAGCAGCCACATGTCCGGGACAGGGGTCTACAATGAGCAGTTCTTC. It codes for CASSHMSGTGVYNEQFF.

Turning to this clone: This specimen includes other DNA sequences encoding the same CDR3. This chain connects TRBV3-1 (or the pseudogene TRBV3-2) to TRBJ1-1; no clear D. CDR1 LGHDT and CDR2 YNNKEL come from the germline V gene (reference sequence). This CDR3 has 12 amino acids. Trimming pared 3 bases from V and 4 bases from J, leaving 6 bases between. DNA for the CDR3: TGTGCCAGCAGCCAGGGGAGCACTGAAGCTTTCTTT. It codes for CASSQGSTEAFF.

V usage is TRBV7-3 and J usage is TRBJ2-2; the D gene is possibly TRBD2 (5 bases). The germline gives CDR1 SGHTA, CDR2 FQGTGA. Between the trimmed V and J ends, which lost 0 bases and 1 base, there was a span of 12 bases. The CDR3 consists of 17 residues. The CDR3 region is CASSLTNNGVNTGELFF. The DNA for the CDR3 is TGTGCCAGCAGCTTAACGAATAACGGGGTGAACACCGGGGAGCTGTTTTTT.

The CDR3 reads CASIRTRGSYEQYF. In DNA form, the CDR3 reads TGTGCCAGCATTAGGACTAGAGGCTCCTACGAGCAGTACTTC. The J gene is TRBJ2-7, the V gene TRBV6-5, with 7 nucleotides matching TRBD2. From germline, CDR1 is MNHEY and CDR2 SVGAGI. The V gene end was trimmed by 7 bases and the J gene end by 0 bases; junction bases not matched to a gene: 6. The CDR3 is made up of 14 amino acids.